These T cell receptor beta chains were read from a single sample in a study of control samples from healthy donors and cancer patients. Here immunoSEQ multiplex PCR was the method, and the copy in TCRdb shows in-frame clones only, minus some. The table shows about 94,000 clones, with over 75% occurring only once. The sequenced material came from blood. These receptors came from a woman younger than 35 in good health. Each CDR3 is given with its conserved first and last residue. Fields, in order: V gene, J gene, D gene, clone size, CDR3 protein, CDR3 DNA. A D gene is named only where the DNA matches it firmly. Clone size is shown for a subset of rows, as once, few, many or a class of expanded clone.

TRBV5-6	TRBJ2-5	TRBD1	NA	CASSTLTGVGETQYF	TGTGCCAGCAGCACCTTGACAGGGGTCGGGGAGACCCAGTACTTC
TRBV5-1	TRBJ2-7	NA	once	CASSLASTYEQYF	TGCGCCAGCAGCTTGGCCAGTACCTACGAGCAGTACTTC
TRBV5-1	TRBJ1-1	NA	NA	CASSLVVGQVTEAFF	TGCGCCAGCAGCTTGGTGGTCGGGCAGGTCACTGAAGCTTTCTTT
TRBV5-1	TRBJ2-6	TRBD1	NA	CASSRQGSEANVLTF	TGCGCCAGCAGCCGACAGGGCTCCGAGGCCAACGTCCTGACTTTC
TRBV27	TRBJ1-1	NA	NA	CASRRSGVTEAFF	TGTGCCAGCAGGCGCAGCGGGGTCACTGAAGCTTTCTTT
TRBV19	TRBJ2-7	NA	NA	CASSIKGPYEQYF	TGTGCCAGTAGTATTAAGGGACCCTACGAGCAGTACTTC
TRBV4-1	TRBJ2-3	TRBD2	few	CASSRGLAGGWTDTQYF	TGCGCCAGCAGCCGCGGACTAGCGGGGGGGTGGACAGATACGCAGTATTTT
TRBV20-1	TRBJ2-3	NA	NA	CSARYPDTQYF	TGCAGTGCTAGGTACCCAGATACGCAGTATTTT
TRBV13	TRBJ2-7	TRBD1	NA	CASSTRDRVNYEQYF	TGTGCCAGCAGTACCCGAGACAGGGTAAACTACGAGCAGTACTTC
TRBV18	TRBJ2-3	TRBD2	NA	CASSPPGTTTDTQYF	TGTGCCAGCTCACCACCCGGGACTACCACAGATACGCAGTATTTT
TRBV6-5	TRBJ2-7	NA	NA	CASSYYGLSYEQYF	TGTGCCAGCAGTTACTATGGGCTCTCCTACGAGCAGTACTTC
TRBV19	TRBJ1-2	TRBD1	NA	CASSDGGTGIGYTF	TGTGCCAGTAGCGACGGCGGGACAGGGATTGGCTACACCTTC
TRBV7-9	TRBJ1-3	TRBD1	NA	CASSSGTGHYGNTIYF	TGTGCCAGCAGCTCCGGGACAGGCCATTATGGAAACACCATATATTTT
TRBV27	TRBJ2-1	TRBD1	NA	CASRSLRAGGVDEQFF	TGTGCCAGCAGGTCGTTGAGGGCAGGGGGCGTCGATGAGCAGTTCTTC
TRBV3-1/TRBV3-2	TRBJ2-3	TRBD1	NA	CASSPGQGAEDTQYF	TGTGCCAGCAGCCCGGGACAGGGAGCGGAAGATACGCAGTATTTT
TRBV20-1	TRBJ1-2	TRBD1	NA	CSASDRGRGSGYTF	TGCAGTGCTAGTGACAGGGGTAGAGGTAGTGGCTACACCTTC
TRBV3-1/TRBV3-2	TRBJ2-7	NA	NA	CASSPGDEQYF	TGTGCCAGCAGCCCGGGAGACGAGCAGTACTTC
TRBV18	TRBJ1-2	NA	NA	CASSPDGNYGYTF	TGTGCCAGCTCACCCGACGGAAACTATGGCTACACCTTC
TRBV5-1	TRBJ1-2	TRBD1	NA	CASSSGQENGYTF	TGCGCCAGCAGCTCAGGACAGGAGAATGGCTACACCTTC
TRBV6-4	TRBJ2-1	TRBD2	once	CATGSDGGGVNEQFF	TGTGCCACCGGCTCTGACGGGGGGGGCGTTAATGAGCAGTTCTTC
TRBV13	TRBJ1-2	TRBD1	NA	CASSLRQGAGGYTF	TGTGCCAGCAGCTTAAGACAGGGGGCGGGTGGCTACACCTTC
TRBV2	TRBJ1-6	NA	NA	CASSEFDRTSSPLHF	TGTGCCAGCAGTGAATTTGACAGGACTTCTTCACCCCTCCACTTT
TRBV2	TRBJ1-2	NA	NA	CASRDPTGPFYGYTF	TGTGCCAGTAGGGACCCAACGGGCCCGTTTTATGGCTACACCTTC
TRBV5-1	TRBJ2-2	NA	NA	CASSRMFGGRGNTGELFF	TGCGCCAGCAGCCGTATGTTCGGGGGCCGCGGAAACACCGGGGAGCTGTTTTTT
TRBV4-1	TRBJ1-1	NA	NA	CASSQVQNTEAFF	TGCGCCAGCAGCCAAGTTCAGAACACTGAAGCTTTCTTT
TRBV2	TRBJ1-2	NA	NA	CASSEASRGGYTF	TGTGCCAGCAGTGAAGCATCCAGGGGAGGCTACACCTTC
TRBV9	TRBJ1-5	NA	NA	CASSAQGNQPQHF	TGTGCCAGCAGCGCACAGGGCAATCAGCCCCAGCATTTT
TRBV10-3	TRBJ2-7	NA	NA	CAIGTEPSYEQYF	TGTGCCATAGGAACAGAGCCCTCCTACGAGCAGTACTTC
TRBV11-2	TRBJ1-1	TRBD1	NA	CASSPNRGEAFF	TGTGCCAGCAGCCCAAACAGGGGGGAAGCTTTCTTT
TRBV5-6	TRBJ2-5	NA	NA	CASSPGLWETQYF	TGTGCCAGCAGCCCGGGACTCTGGGAGACCCAGTACTTC
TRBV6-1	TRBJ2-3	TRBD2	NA	CASSEVGGGAGDTQYF	TGTGCCAGCAGTGAAGTGGGCGGGGGGGCCGGAGATACGCAGTATTTT
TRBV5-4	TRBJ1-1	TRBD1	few	CASSLNRGNTEAFF	TGTGCCAGCAGCTTGAACAGGGGAAACACTGAAGCTTTCTTT
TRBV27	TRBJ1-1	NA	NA	CASSLRPRENTEAFF	TGTGCCAGCAGTCTTCGGCCCAGGGAGAACACTGAAGCTTTCTTT
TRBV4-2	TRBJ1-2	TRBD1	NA	CASSQGAGGNYGYTF	TGTGCCAGCAGCCAAGGCGCAGGGGGTAACTATGGCTACACCTTC
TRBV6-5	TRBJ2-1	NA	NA	CASSYSEGRMIF	TGTGCCAGCAGTTACTCTGAGGGTAGGATGATCTTC
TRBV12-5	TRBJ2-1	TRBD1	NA	CASGLVWGQGASREQFF	TGTGCTAGTGGTTTGGTATGGGGGCAGGGGGCCTCTCGGGAGCAGTTCTTC
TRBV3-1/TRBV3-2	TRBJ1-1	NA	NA	CASTPGRLNTEAFF	TGTGCCAGCACCCCGGGACGGCTGAACACTGAAGCTTTCTTT
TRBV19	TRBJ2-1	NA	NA	CASSTFSRVYSSYNEQFF	TGTGCCAGTAGTACCTTCAGCCGTGTGTATAGCTCCTACAATGAGCAGTTCTTC
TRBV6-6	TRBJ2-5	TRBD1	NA	CASSPNPPGTAQETQYF	TGTGCCAGCAGTCCCAACCCCCCCGGGACAGCCCAAGAGACCCAGTACTTC
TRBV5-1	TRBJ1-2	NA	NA	CASTLVTGSYGYTF	TGCGCCAGCACCCTCGTCACAGGGTCCTATGGCTACACCTTC
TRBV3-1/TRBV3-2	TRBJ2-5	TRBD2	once	CASSQEGGGTETQYF	TGTGCCAGCAGCCAAGAAGGCGGGGGGACAGAGACCCAGTACTTC
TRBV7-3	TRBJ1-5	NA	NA	CASSLQGDQPQHF	TGTGCCAGCAGCTTACAAGGGGATCAGCCCCAGCATTTT
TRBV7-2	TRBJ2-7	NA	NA	CASGRLSYEQYF	TGTGCCAGCGGACGCCTATCCTACGAGCAGTACTTC
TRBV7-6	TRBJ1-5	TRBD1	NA	CASSPGTGEDQPQHF	TGTGCCAGCAGCCCCGGGACAGGGGAAGATCAGCCCCAGCATTTT
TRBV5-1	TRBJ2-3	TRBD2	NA	CASRTSETDTQYF	TGCGCCAGCAGGACTAGCGAAACAGATACGCAGTATTTT